These T cell receptor beta chains were read from a single sample in a study of cytomegalovirus exposure and HLA in healthy donors. The data were produced by immunoSEQ multiplex PCR, yet TCRdb's version contains in-frame clones alone and is incomplete. The sample includes more than 95,000 clones, 94% of them seen just once. Input material: PBMCs. The receptor source for this set is a woman younger than 35 in good health and CMV-seronegative. Both conserved end residues are part of each CDR3. Fields, in order: V gene, clone size, D gene, J gene, CDR3 DNA, CDR3 protein. D genes are given only for firm matches. For some rows the clone size is stated as once, few or many, or as a class when expanded; others skip it.

TRBV11-2	-	TRBD2	TRBJ2-1	TGTGCCAGCACCGGACTAGCGGGAGGCAATGAGCAGTTCTTC	CASTGLAGGNEQFF
TRBV5-1	-	-	TRBJ1-2	TGCGCCAGCAGCTTGCCCCCATCCAGAGGAGCGGATGGCTACACCTTC	CASSLPPSRGADGYTF
TRBV14	-	TRBD1	TRBJ2-2	TGTGCCAGCAGCCGAGGGGACAGGGTCACCGGGGAGCTGTTTTTT	CASSRGDRVTGELFF
TRBV18	-	TRBD1	TRBJ2-7	TGTGCCAGCTCACCCCGGGACAGAACCTACGAGCAGTACTTC	CASSPRDRTYEQYF
TRBV5-1	-	-	TRBJ2-2	TGCGCCAGCAGCTTCCCACGGGGGGCGTCCGGGGAGCTGTTTTTT	CASSFPRGASGELFF
TRBV27	-	TRBD1	TRBJ2-7	TGTGCCAGCAGTCGGGTAGGGACAGGGGTCCACGAGCAGTACTTC	CASSRVGTGVHEQYF
TRBV6-6	-	TRBD1	TRBJ1-2	TGTGCCAGCAGGACCCAACCGGGACAGACAGAACATGGCTACACCTTC	CASRTQPGQTEHGYTF
TRBV19	-	-	TRBJ2-1	TGTGCCAGTAGTATAGAACCCAGGTTGGATGAGCAGTTCTTC	CASSIEPRLDEQFF
TRBV5-4	-	-	TRBJ2-3	TGTGCCAGCAGCTCAACCGTGACTAGAGAGGCGCAGTATTTT	CASSSTVTREAQYF
TRBV29-1	-	TRBD1	TRBJ1-1	TGCAGCATAAGGGGGACAGGAAGGAACACTGAAGCTTTCTTT	CSIRGTGRNTEAFF
TRBV27	-	TRBD2	TRBJ2-1	TGTGCCAGCAGTTTTAGCGGGGGTTACAATGAGCAGTTCTTC	CASSFSGGYNEQFF
TRBV5-5	-	-	TRBJ1-1	TGTGCCAGCAGCTTGGTGAGTCGTACTGAAGCTTTCTTT	CASSLVSRTEAFF
TRBV30	few	-	TRBJ2-1	TGTGCCTGGAGGTCTGGTCAGGGGTTCAATGAGCAGTTCTTC	CAWRSGQGFNEQFF
TRBV12-5	once	-	TRBJ2-7	TGTGCTAGTGGGGGACTTATATACGAGCAGTACTTC	CASGGLIYEQYF
TRBV5-1	-	TRBD1	TRBJ2-5	TGCGCCAGCAGCGCAGGTGGTACAGGGGTAGAGACCCAGTACTTC	CASSAGGTGVETQYF
TRBV25-1	-	-	TRBJ2-1	TGTGCCAGCAGTGGAGACAGGGGAGGGAGCAATGAGCAGTTCTTC	CASSGDRGGSNEQFF
TRBV6-1	-	-	TRBJ2-3	TGTGCCAGCAGTGAAGGGCTTGGTACGCAGTATTTT	CASSEGLGTQYF
TRBV6-6	-	TRBD1	TRBJ2-1	TGTGCCAGCAGTCGGGACAGGGGGTATAATGAGCAGTTCTTC	CASSRDRGYNEQFF
TRBV7-9	-	-	TRBJ2-1	TGTGCCAGCAGGTCGGACTATAACTCCTACAATGAGCAGTTCTTC	CASRSDYNSYNEQFF
TRBV6-5	-	-	TRBJ2-5	TGTGCCAGCAGCCACAGGGTGTACCAAGAGACCCAGTACTTC	CASSHRVYQETQYF
TRBV2	-	TRBD1	TRBJ2-7	TGTGCCAGCAGTTCCGGGACAGGAAACTACGAGCAGTACTTC	CASSSGTGNYEQYF
TRBV6-1	-	-	TRBJ1-4	TGTGCCAGCAGTGCACCAAGGGCAGGGGAAGAAAAACTGTTTTTT	CASSAPRAGEEKLFF
TRBV6-5	-	TRBD1	TRBJ1-3	TGTGCCAGCCGGGACAGGGAGGCTCACACCATATATTTT	CASRDREAHTIYF
TRBV5-4	-	TRBD2	TRBJ2-3	TGTGCCAGCAGCTTGTCCTCCCGTGTAGCGGGGGGGACAGATACGCAGTATTTT	CASSLSSRVAGGTDTQYF
TRBV27	-	-	TRBJ2-5	TGTGCCAGCAGTTTCGCGGGGAACCAAGAGACCCAGTACTTC	CASSFAGNQETQYF
TRBV7-2	once	TRBD1	TRBJ1-5	TGTGCCAGCAGCCGACAGGGGACAGGGGTTCTTAGCAATCAGCCCCAGCATTTT	CASSRQGTGVLSNQPQHF
TRBV28	-	TRBD1	TRBJ1-5	TGTGCCAGCAGTGGTTTGGGGACAGCGTATAATCAGCCCCAGCATTTT	CASSGLGTAYNQPQHF
TRBV2	-	-	TRBJ1-1	TGTGCCAGCAGTCCAGGGGTTACTGAAGCTTTCTTT	CASSPGVTEAFF
TRBV6-5	once	TRBD1	TRBJ1-2	TGTGCCAGCAGCCCTACCGGGACAGCAAACTATGGCTACACCTTC	CASSPTGTANYGYTF
TRBV2	once	-	TRBJ1-5	TGTGCCAGCAGCCGACAACAGTGGGAGTATCAGCCCCAGCATTTT	CASSRQQWEYQPQHF
TRBV29-1	-	-	TRBJ2-3	TGCAGCGTCACCACAGGGACACGCACAGATACGCAGTATTTT	CSVTTGTRTDTQYF
TRBV7-3	-	TRBD1	TRBJ1-5	TGTGCCAGCAGCTGGGACAGAAATCAGCCCCAGCATTTT	CASSWDRNQPQHF
TRBV28	-	TRBD1	TRBJ1-6	TGTGCCAGCAGTGTGGGGACAGGGCAATCACCCCTCCACTTT	CASSVGTGQSPLHF
TRBV4-2	-	TRBD1	TRBJ2-1	TGTGCCAGCAGCCAAGATCCTCAGGGGGAATACAATGAGCAGTTCTTC	CASSQDPQGEYNEQFF
TRBV27	-	TRBD2	TRBJ2-7	TGTGCCAGCAGTTTCACTAGCGGGATTTTTTACGAGCAGTACTTC	CASSFTSGIFYEQYF
TRBV28	-	TRBD1	TRBJ2-1	TGTGCCAGCAGTTTCCGGGACAGGGGGCCGAATGAGCAGTTCTTC	CASSFRDRGPNEQFF
TRBV18	-	-	TRBJ1-1	TGTGCCAGCTTAGACAGGATGAACACTGAAGCTTTCTTT	CASLDRMNTEAFF
TRBV28	-	TRBD1	TRBJ2-5	TGTGCCAGCAGAAATAACAGGGGTGGCGAGGTCCAAGAGACCCAGTACTTC	CASRNNRGGEVQETQYF
TRBV27	-	-	TRBJ1-5	TGTGCCAGCAGTTTACAGGGATTTAGCAATCAGCCCCAGCATTTT	CASSLQGFSNQPQHF
TRBV29-1	-	TRBD1	TRBJ1-1	TGCAGCGTTGGAGAAACGGACAGGGTTCGGACTGAAGCTTTCTTT	CSVGETDRVRTEAFF
TRBV5-1	-	-	TRBJ2-3	TGCGCCAGCAGCTCGGACACTGACACAGATACGCAGTATTTT	CASSSDTDTDTQYF
TRBV11-2	-	TRBD2	TRBJ2-7	TGTGCCAGCAGCTTAGACCCAGCGGGGAACGAGCAGTACTTC	CASSLDPAGNEQYF
TRBV7-6	once	-	TRBJ2-5	TGTGCCAGCAGCTTAAGTAGGGGGACCCAGTACTTC	CASSLSRGTQYF
TRBV21-1	-	-	TRBJ1-2	TGTGCCAGCAGCAAAGATCCTCATGGCTACACCTTC	CASSKDPHGYTF
TRBV29-1	-	TRBD1	TRBJ2-5	TGCAGCGTTGACAGGGGGCGGGAGACCCAGTACTTC	CSVDRGRETQYF
TRBV5-5	-	-	TRBJ2-3	TGTGCCAGCAGCTTGGGGGCTAACAGTCTCACAGATACGCAGTATTTT	CASSLGANSLTDTQYF
TRBV5-6	-	TRBD2	TRBJ2-1	TGTGCCAGCAGCCCGAGACTAGCGGCCTACAATGAGCAGTTCTTC	CASSPRLAAYNEQFF
TRBV27	-	TRBD1	TRBJ2-5	TGTGCCAGCAGCCCTAGGACAGGGGCAGAAGAGACCCAGTACTTC	CASSPRTGAEETQYF
TRBV7-9	-	TRBD2	TRBJ2-2	TGTGCCAGCAGTTATCACGGCGGGGGTAGCGGGGAGCTGTTTTTT	CASSYHGGGSGELFF
TRBV7-9	-	-	TRBJ1-1	TGTGCCAGCAGCGAAGGGGCGGCGGAAGCTTTCTTT	CASSEGAAEAFF
TRBV9	-	-	TRBJ1-1	TGTGCCAGCAGCGTAACGGACAGGAACACTGAAGCTTTCTTT	CASSVTDRNTEAFF
TRBV19	-	-	TRBJ1-1	TGTGCCAGTAGCGAACAGAGGAACACTGAAGCTTTCTTT	CASSEQRNTEAFF
TRBV11-2	-	-	TRBJ2-7	TGTGCCAGCAGCCGGGGGTCCTACGAGCAGTACTTC	CASSRGSYEQYF